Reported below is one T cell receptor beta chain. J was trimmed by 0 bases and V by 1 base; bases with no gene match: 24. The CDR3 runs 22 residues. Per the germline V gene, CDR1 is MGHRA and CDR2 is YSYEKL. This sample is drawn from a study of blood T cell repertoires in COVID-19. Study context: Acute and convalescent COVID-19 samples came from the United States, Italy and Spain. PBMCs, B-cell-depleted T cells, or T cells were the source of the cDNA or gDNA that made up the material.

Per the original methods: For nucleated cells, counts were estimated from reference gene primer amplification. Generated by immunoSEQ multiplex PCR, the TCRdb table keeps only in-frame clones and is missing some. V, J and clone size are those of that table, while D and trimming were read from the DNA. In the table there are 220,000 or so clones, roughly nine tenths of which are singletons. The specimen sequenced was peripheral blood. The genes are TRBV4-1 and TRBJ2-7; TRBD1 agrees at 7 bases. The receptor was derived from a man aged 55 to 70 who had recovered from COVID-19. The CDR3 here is CASSQVRTGPGQLKVSSYEQYF. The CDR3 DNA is TGCGCCAGCAGCCAAGTCAGAACCGGACCGGGACAGCTTAAGGTGAGCTCCTACGAGCAGTACTTC.